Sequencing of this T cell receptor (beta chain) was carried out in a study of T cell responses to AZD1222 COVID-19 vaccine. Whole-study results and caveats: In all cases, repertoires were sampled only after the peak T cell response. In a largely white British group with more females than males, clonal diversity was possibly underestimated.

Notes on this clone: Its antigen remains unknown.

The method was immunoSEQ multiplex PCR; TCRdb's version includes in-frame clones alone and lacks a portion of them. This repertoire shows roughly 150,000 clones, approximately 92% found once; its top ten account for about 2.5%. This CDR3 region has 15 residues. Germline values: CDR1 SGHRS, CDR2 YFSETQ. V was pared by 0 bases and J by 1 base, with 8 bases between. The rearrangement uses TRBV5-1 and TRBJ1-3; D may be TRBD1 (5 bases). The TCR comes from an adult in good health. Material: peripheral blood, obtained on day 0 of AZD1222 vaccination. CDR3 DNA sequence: TGCGCCAGCAGCTTGGCGGGGGGGTCTGGAAACACCATATATTTT. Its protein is CASSLAGGSGNTIYF.